This T cell receptor (beta chain) was sequenced in a study of early T cells in non-severe SARS-CoV-2 infection. TCRdb analysed the 5' RACE reads with MiXCR anew, one entry per CDR3 protein. The data contain 68,000 or so distinct CDR3 sequences, roughly 13% of them seen just once; the ten biggest clones take up approximately 4.8%. Trimming pared 1 base from V and 7 bases from J, leaving 8 bases between. The CDR3 spans 12 residues. The germline V gene has CDR1 SGHVS and CDR2 FNYEAQ. This clonotype appeared many times. The specimen sequenced was whole blood. This TCR came from an adult who was a healthcare worker with PCR-confirmed SARS-CoV-2 infection or an uninfected control (not recorded which). This chain connects TRBV7-6 to TRBJ2-7; possible D gene TRBD2, 6 bases. The CDR3 sequence: CASSLDAGEQYF. CDR3 DNA sequence: TGTGCCAGCAGCTTAGATGCGGGGGAGCAGTACTTC.